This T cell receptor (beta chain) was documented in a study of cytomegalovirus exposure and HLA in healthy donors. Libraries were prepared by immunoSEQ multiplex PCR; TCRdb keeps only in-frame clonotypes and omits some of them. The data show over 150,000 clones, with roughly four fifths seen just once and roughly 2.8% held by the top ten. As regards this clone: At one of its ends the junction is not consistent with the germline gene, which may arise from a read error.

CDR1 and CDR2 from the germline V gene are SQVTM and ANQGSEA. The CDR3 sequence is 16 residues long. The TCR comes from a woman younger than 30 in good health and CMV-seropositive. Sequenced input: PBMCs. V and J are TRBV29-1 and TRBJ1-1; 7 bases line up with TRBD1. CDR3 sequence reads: CSVEAPGQKKNTEAFF. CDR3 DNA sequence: TGCAGCGTCGAAGCTCCGGGACAGAAAAAGAACACTGAAGCTTTCTTT.